This TCR beta chain was identified in a study of response to subunit inactivated influenza vaccine. Via MiXCR, TCRdb re-called the RT-PCR reads, giving one row per CDR3 protein. This table holds 800,000 to 1,000,000 distinct CDR3 sequences, 21% found once. This clonotype was detected only a few times. The V gene lost 1 base and the J gene lost 4 bases, with 13 bases spanning the gap. The CDR3 loop spans 16 amino acids. The germline CDR1 and CDR2 sequences are MDHEN and SYDVKM. This clonotype was obtained from a man between 50 and 59 years old who received an inactivated influenza vaccine. This material consisted of PBMCs from blood, taken around 5 days after vaccination. The chain employs TRBV28 and TRBJ2-2; D is tentatively TRBD1 or TRBD2 (5 bases each). CDR3 coding DNA: TGTGCCAGCAGTTTATTGGGGACCTCTTTCACCGGGGAGCTGTTTTTT. Translating it yields CASSLLGTSFTGELFF.